This T cell receptor beta chain was documented in a study of T cell responses to AZD1222 COVID-19 vaccine. Turning to this clone: The target antigen is unknown.

CDR1 is SNHLY and CDR2 is FYNNEI in the germline V gene. The CDR3 has 15 residues. The ends were cut back, 3 bases at V and 1 base at J, with 10 bases in the middle. Only in-frame clones appear in the TCRdb table, and some are missing; sequencing was by immunoSEQ multiplex PCR. The data show 85,000 to 100,000 clones, with roughly nine tenths seen just once and 5% held by the top ten. Study results and limitations: The span of vaccine-associated CD4 TCRs extended across spike, with dominance at 160-218 and 743-854. The sample set comprised mostly white British donors with more females, and clonal diversity was possibly underestimated.

The specimen was peripheral blood, collected 28 days after the second AZD1222 dose. This chain links TRBV2 with TRBJ1-5; no clear D. This receptor was identified in an adult who received the AZD1222 COVID-19 vaccine. CDR3 in amino acids: CASSEDRLSNQPQHF. In DNA form, the CDR3 reads TGTGCCAGCAGTGAGGATAGGCTCAGCAATCAGCCCCAGCATTTT.